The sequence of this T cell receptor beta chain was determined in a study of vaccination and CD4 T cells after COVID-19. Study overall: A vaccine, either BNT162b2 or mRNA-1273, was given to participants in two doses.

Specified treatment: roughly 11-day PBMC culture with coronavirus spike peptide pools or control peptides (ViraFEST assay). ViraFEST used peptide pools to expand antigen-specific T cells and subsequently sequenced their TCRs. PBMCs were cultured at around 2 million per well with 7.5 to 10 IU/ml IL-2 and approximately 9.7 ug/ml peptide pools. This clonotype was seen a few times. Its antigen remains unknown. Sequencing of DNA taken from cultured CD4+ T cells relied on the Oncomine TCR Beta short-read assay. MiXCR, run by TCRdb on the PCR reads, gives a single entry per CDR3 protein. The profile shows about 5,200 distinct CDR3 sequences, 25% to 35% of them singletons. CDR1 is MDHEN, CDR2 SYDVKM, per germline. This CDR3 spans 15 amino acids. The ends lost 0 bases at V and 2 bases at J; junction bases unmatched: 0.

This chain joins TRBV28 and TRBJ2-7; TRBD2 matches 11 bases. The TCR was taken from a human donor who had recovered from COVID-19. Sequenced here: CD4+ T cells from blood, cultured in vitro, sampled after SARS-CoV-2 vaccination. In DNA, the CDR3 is TGTGCCAGCAGTTTATGGACTAGCGGGACCTACGAGCAGTACTTC. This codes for CASSLWTSGTYEQYF.